This record looks at one TCR beta chain sequence and its context. Its target is not known. This specimen comes from a study of vaccination effects on CD4 cells after COVID-19. Study findings and constraints: Infection- and vaccine-induced clones contracted markedly late after vaccination.

Deletions cut 3 bases from V and 2 bases from J, with 19 bases between. The CDR3 has 17 residues. Germline lookup yields CDR1 MNHEY and CDR2 SMNVEV (reference sequence). Sequencing was preceded by expansion of antigen-specific CD4+ T cells with viral peptide pools in the ViraFEST assay. Isolating CD4+ T cells followed roughly ten days of culture. Absence of prior SARS-CoV-2 infection characterized the vaccine recipients, who showed negative nucleocapsid antibodies. Some clones are missing from TCRdb's copy, which holds only in-frame ones; the method was immunoSEQ multiplex PCR. The sample contains 67,000 or so clones, roughly 78% of which appear only once.

Specimen: CD4+ T cells from PBMCs cultured with HCoV-OC43 spike peptides, collected before COVID-19 vaccination. Regarding subset: HCoV-OC43 spike overlapping peptide pool stimulation. The chain carries TRBV27 and TRBJ1-2, with D possibly TRBD1 on 6 matching bases. This TCR was sampled from a human donor who received a COVID-19 vaccine. CDR3: CASSLKGQTVLNYGYTF. For the CDR3, the DNA is TGTGCCAGCAGTTTGAAAGGACAGACCGTTTTAAACTATGGCTACACCTTC.